This T cell receptor beta chain was retrieved from a study of T cell responses to AZD1222 COVID-19 vaccine. Study findings and constraints: Receipt of two AZD1222 doses was followed by a rise in Spike-specific TCR breadth and depth. Repertoire sampling was restricted to post-peak T cell response timepoints. Donor demographics were predominantly white British with a female majority; clonal diversity may be underestimated.

Profiling relied on immunoSEQ multiplex PCR, and the TCRdb table lists in-frame clones only, not all of them. In the table there are 150,000 to 250,000 clones, approximately 89% of which are singletons. For this clone: The antigen is undetermined.

The CDR3 length is 16 residues. Germline-derived CDR1 and CDR2 are SGHVS and FNYEAQ. Trimming removed 5 bases from V and 4 bases from J; junction bases left unmatched: 7. Pooled samples include second doses given at about 4 or 12 weeks. This TCR came from an adult who received the AZD1222 COVID-19 vaccine. V gene TRBV7-6 combines with J gene TRBJ1-4, with 10 bases that match TRBD1. The specimen comprised peripheral blood, sampled 28 days after the second AZD1222 dose. Written as DNA, the CDR3 is TGTGCCAGCAGCCCGACAGGGGGCGGGAGTAATGAAAAACTGTTTTTT. Translated: CASSPTGGGSNEKLFF.